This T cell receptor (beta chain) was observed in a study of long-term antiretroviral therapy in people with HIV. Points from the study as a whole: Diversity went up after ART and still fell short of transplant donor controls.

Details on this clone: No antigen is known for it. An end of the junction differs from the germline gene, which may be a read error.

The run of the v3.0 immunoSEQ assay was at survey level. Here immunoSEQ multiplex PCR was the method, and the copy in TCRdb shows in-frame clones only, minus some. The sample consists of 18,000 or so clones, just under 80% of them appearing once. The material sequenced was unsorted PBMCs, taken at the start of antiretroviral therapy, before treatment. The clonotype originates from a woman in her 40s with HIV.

The CDR3 DNA reads as TGTGCCAGCTCATCACCGGGACAGGGTAATGAAAAACTGTTTTTT. This sequence encodes CASSSPGQGNEKLFF. The V call is TRBV18, the J call TRBJ1-4; 9 nucleotides agree with TRBD1. Germline V lookup: CDR1 KGHSH, CDR2 LQKENI. There are 15 residues in the CDR3.